A single sample is the source of the 4 T cell receptor beta chains below, sequenced in a study of T cells in women clearing cervical HPV infection. Only in-frame clones appear in the TCRdb table, and some are missing; sequencing was by immunoSEQ multiplex PCR. The sample table includes 25,000 to 35,000 clones. The sample taken for sequencing was blood buffy coat. These receptors were obtained from a woman aged 18 to 75 with a cervical HPV16 infection that either progressed to CIN3+ or cleared (not recorded which).

Comments on this clone: From the germline J gene comes the end of the CDR3, since the read stops 3 residues before it. The chain joins TRBV19 to TRBJ1-6; TRBD1 aligns across 10 bases. The CDR3 is made up of 14 amino acids. The junction had 3 bases not matched to a gene; V was cut back by 4 bases and J by 9 bases. The germline V gene encodes CDR1 LNHDA and CDR2 SQIVND (reference sequence). CDR3 loop: CASSTGTGVSPLHF. The covered CDR3 bases are TGTGCCAGTAGTACCGGGACAGGGGTTTCACCC.

About this clone: The sequence runs out 3 residues before the end of the CDR3; the remainder is reconstructed from the germline J gene. This chain uses TRBV18 with TRBJ1-3, with a weak D call TRBD1 (5 bases). Germline V gene sequence: CDR1 KGHSH, CDR2 LQKENI. The CDR3 loop spans 17 amino acids. The DNA read from the CDR3 is TGTGCCAGCTCACCAAATGCTGGGGCCGACCTGACCGTTGGG. Protein product: CASSPNAGADLTVG. The CDR3 as a whole reads CASSPNAGADLTVGIYF.

About this clone itself: The sequence runs out 3 residues before the end of the CDR3; the remainder is reconstructed from the germline J gene. V gene TRBV7-2 combines with J gene TRBJ1-3, with 10 bases identical to TRBD1. The CDR3 is 15 amino acids. J was trimmed by 2 bases and V by 4 bases; bases with no gene match: 2. CDR1 SGHTA and CDR2 FQGNSA come from the germline V gene. The CDR3: CASSWDRGTGNTIYF. CDR3 DNA, as far as it was read: TGTGCCAGCAGCTGGGACAGGGGAACTGGAAACACC.

Concerning this clone itself: The read ends 3 residues before the CDR3 terminus; that terminus is restored from the germline J gene. The chain carries TRBV5-6 and TRBJ2-5; D may be TRBD1 (6 bases). This CDR3 comprises 14 residues. Germline lookup yields CDR1 SGHDT and CDR2 YYEEEE. V lost 2 bases to trimming and J lost 2 bases, with 10 bases between them. CDR3: CASSFGQGQETQYF. The CDR3 DNA, read in part, is TGTGCCAGCAGCTTCGGTCAGGGGCAAGAGACC.